This TCR beta chain was profiled in a study of T-cell reconstitution after alpha-beta-depleted transplantation in children. Study results and limitations: By about two months after transplant, alpha-beta T cells reportedly arose from several hundred graft clones that had expanded. Day-60 TCRbeta diversity that was high in some patients was derived from surviving recipient T cells and thymic progenitors.

As regards this clonotype: No antigen is known for it.

Unique molecular identifiers were built into the TCRbeta library. A single record per CDR3 protein comes from TCRdb applying MiXCR to the PCR reads. Here the sample spans about 58,000 distinct CDR3 sequences, around 40% being singletons. The sequencing used PBMCs, mostly from graft donor cells, collected 360 days after TCRalphabeta/CD19-depleted stem cell transplant. The sequence came from a male patient aged 10-17 years who had a stem cell transplant for acute lymphoblastic leukemia, so the T cells may come from the graft donor.

The CDR3 DNA reads TGTGCCACCAGCAGGTCTTCCCCCGGGGAGCTGTTTTTT. This encodes CATSRSSPGELFF. The chain uses TRBV15 and TRBJ2-2; D not certain. V gave up 3 bases and J gave up 6 bases, with 8 bases separating them. Germline CDR1 is LNHNV and CDR2 is YYDKDF (reference sequence). CDR3 size: 13 residues.